The sample holds many counts of the clone carrying this T cell receptor (beta chain). This sample was included in a study of T cells in Graves' hyperthyroidism and ophthalmopathy. At the level of the study: At initial diagnosis, before any treatment had begun, peripheral blood was obtained.

Patients aged 18 to 65 had newly diagnosed hyperthyroidism of under 2 months' duration. In making diagnoses, clinical symptoms, serum thyroxine and TRAb, thyroid ultrasound and orbital computed tomography were all used. Trimming shortened V by 2 bases and J by 0 bases, and 14 bases separated the two germline ends. Germline loops: CDR1 MDHEN, CDR2 SYDVKM. The CDR3 covers 16 residues. Template material for amplifying TCR beta CDR3 regions consisted of RNA transcripts. In the first-round RT-PCR of the TCR CDR3, the HTBI primer set was used. One entry per CDR3 protein, called by TCRdb with MiXCR from the multiplex PCR reads. The sample records over 500,000 distinct CDR3 sequences, 12% to 15% being singletons.

This chain uses TRBV28 with TRBJ2-7, with D tentatively TRBD2 (5 bases). Sequenced: blood. The sequence derives from a woman in her thirties or forties with Graves' hyperthyroidism. The CDR3 is CASSLSSGIDSYEQYF. The CDR3 DNA sequence: TGTGCCAGCAGTTTAAGTTCCGGGATTGACTCCTACGAGCAGTACTTC.